Each of the 27 T cell receptor beta chains below was sequenced from the same sample in a study of Graves' ophthalmopathy and Graves' hyperthyroidism. TCR beta CDR3 amplification used RNA transcripts. First-round RT-PCR with HTBI primers preceded a second-round multiplex PCR. Via MiXCR, TCRdb re-called the multiplex PCR reads, giving one row per CDR3 protein. Of over a million distinct CDR3 sequences in the sample, roughly two fifths are singletons; the top ten hold 11%. The sample taken for sequencing was peripheral blood or thyroid tissue (not recorded which). The receptors derive from an adult man with Graves' hyperthyroidism.

Of note for this clonotype: A read error may produce the germline difference seen at one junction end. The chain joins TRBV2 to TRBJ2-2; tentatively, D is TRBD1 (5 bases). CDR3 length equals 8 residues. Germline assignment: CDR1 SNHLY and CDR2 FYNNEI. The CDR3 DNA follows: TGTGCCAGCAGTGAACAGGGTTTT. Its protein is CASSEQGF.

This clonotype has ten or more counts. V and J are TRBV7-9 and TRBJ2-7, with 10 nucleotides matching TRBD2. CDR3 length equals 16 residues. With V trimmed by 4 bases and J by 0 bases, 6 bases remained unmatched. Germline CDR1 and CDR2: SEHNR and FQNEAQ (reference sequence). The CDR3 reads CASSSPTSGNSYEQYF. Written as DNA, the CDR3 is TGTGCCAGCAGCTCCCCTACTAGCGGGAACTCCTACGAGCAGTACTTC.

There are many counts of this clonotype. The chain combines TRBV2 with TRBJ2-5; D possibly matches TRBD1 or TRBD2 (5 bases each). V gave up 10 bases and J gave up 4 bases, with 19 bases separating them. Looked up from germline, CDR1 is SNHLY and CDR2 is FYNNEI. The CDR3 contains 14 residues. The CDR3 is CAITRDPGRETQYF. The CDR3 DNA sequence: TGTGCCATCACCCGGGACCCTGGACGAGAGACCCAGTACTTC.

This sequence joins TRBV7-6 and TRBJ1-1; D not certain. This CDR3 is built from 16 residues. Deletions cut 5 bases from V and 1 base from J, with 17 bases between. Germline V gene sequence: CDR1 SGHVS, CDR2 FNYEAQ. CDR3 sequence reads: CASSRHETDRNTEAFF. The CDR3 DNA reads TGTGCCAGCAGCCGACATGAAACGGACCGGAACACTGAAGCTTTCTTT.

This clonotype has a handful of counts. The chain is built from TRBV7-2 and TRBJ1-2; the match to TRBD1 covers 7 bases. The germline CDR1 and CDR2 sequences are SGHTA and FQGNSA. With 1 base clipped from V and 4 bases from J, the junction kept 6 bases outside the gene matches. The CDR3 extends over 15 amino acids. DNA of the CDR3: TGTGCCAGCAGCTTAGGGGGCAGGGGGGTCTATGGCTACACCTTC. Translation: CASSLGGRGVYGYTF.

At least ten counts were recorded for this clonotype. DNA of the CDR3: TGTGCCAGCAGCCCATCGCAGGGGGCGTCCTACGAGCAGTACTTC. Translation: CASSPSQGASYEQYF. The V call is TRBV7-9, the J call TRBJ2-7, with 8 nucleotides matching TRBD1. Germline-derived CDR1 and CDR2 are SEHNR and FQNEAQ (reference sequence). The CDR3 contains 15 residues. V dropped 5 bases and J dropped 1; count of bases not matched to a gene: 7.

Only a few counts were recorded for this clonotype. The V call is TRBV7-9, the J call TRBJ2-7; possible D gene TRBD1, 7 bases. V was shortened by 5 bases and J by 1 base, with 15 bases between the two germline ends. Germline loops: CDR1 SEHNR, CDR2 FQNEAQ (reference sequence). The CDR3 is 15 residues long. Here the CDR3 reads CASSQGGTVSYEQYF. The CDR3 region has the DNA TGTGCCAGCAGCCAAGGAGGGACAGTTTCCTACGAGCAGTACTTC.

On this clonotype itself: This clone may be a read error of a much larger clone one base away. This chain joins TRBV19 and TRBJ2-7; no definite D call. Germline CDR1 LNHDA, CDR2 SQIVND (reference sequence). V lost 3 bases, J lost 0 bases, and 9 bases lay in between. This CDR3 comprises 14 residues. CDR3 amino acids: CASSIGANSYEQYF. As DNA, the CDR3 is TGTGCCAGTAGTATCGGAGCCAACTCCTACGAGCAGTACTTC.

V gene TRBV20-1 combines with J gene TRBJ1-5; D is possibly TRBD1 (5 bases). Germline V gene data show CDR1 as DFQATT and CDR2 as SNEGSKA (reference sequence). The CDR3 covers 15 residues. V dropped 5 bases and J dropped 6 bases, with 20 bases sitting between them. The CDR3 coding sequence is TGCAGTGCTGGGGGGGAGGACCCAAGAGGTCAGCCCCAGCATTTT. Protein sequence: CSAGGEDPRGQPQHF.

This clonotype occurred many times. The chain recombines TRBV7-9 with TRBJ2-7; D uncertain. Germline V CDR1 and CDR2: SEHNR, FQNEAQ (reference sequence). Deletions cut 4 bases from V and 0 bases from J, with 16 bases between. The CDR3 extends over 16 amino acids. The CDR3 DNA reads as TGTGCCAGCAGCTCCATAAACCTCGTAAACTCCTACGAGCAGTACTTC. Protein: CASSSINLVNSYEQYF.

This clonotype has ten or more counts. The CDR3 region is CASSLAPPSEQYF. In DNA, the CDR3 is TGTGCCAGCAGCTTAGCCCCCCCCAGCGAGCAGTACTTC. V is TRBV7-2 and J is TRBJ2-7; D not resolved. Germline V gene sequence: CDR1 SGHTA, CDR2 FQGNSA. The CDR3 sequence is 13 residues long. Trimming took off 0 bases at V and 6 bases at J, with 9 bases between the two ends.

The V gene is TRBV19, the J gene TRBJ1-1, with a possible D match to TRBD1 (6 bases). The V and J ends lost 4 bases and 5 bases respectively, with 14 bases between them. The CDR3 is 14 amino acids. Germline lookup yields CDR1 LNHDA and CDR2 SQIVND (reference sequence). For the CDR3, the DNA is TGTGCCAGTAGTACGCCGGACAGTAGAACTGAAGCTTTCTTT. It codes for CASSTPDSRTEAFF. The full variable domain, its missing parts supplied by reference TRBV19 and TRBJ1-1, is DGGITQSPKYLFRKEGQNVTLSCEQNLNHDAMYWYRQDPGQGLRLIYYSQIVNDFQKGDIAEGYSVSREKKESFPLTVTSAQKNPTAFYLCASSTPDSRTEAFFGQGTRLTVV.

This clonotype has only a few counts. V is TRBV6-6 and J is TRBJ1-2, with TRBD1 identical over 7 bases. There are 14 residues in the CDR3. The V segment lost 9 bases and the J segment 3 bases; nucleotides outside the gene matches: 10. Germline V lookup: CDR1 MNHNY, CDR2 SVGAGI (reference sequence). The CDR3 spells CASIRDSYYYGYTF. In nucleotides, the CDR3 is TGTGCCAGTATTCGGGACAGCTATTACTATGGCTACACCTTC.

The CDR3 coding sequence is TGTGCCAGCACCAAAGTGGGGCTTGGCTACACCTTC. This sequence encodes CASTKVGLGYTF. The gene calls are TRBV7-2 and TRBJ1-2; tentatively, D is TRBD1 (5 bases). Trimming took 7 bases from V and 7 from J, leaving 13 bases between them. The CDR3 runs to 12 residues. CDR1 and CDR2 from the germline V gene are SGHTA and FQGNSA.

This clonotype has a count of ten or more. The rearrangement joins TRBV29-1 to TRBJ1-2, with D possibly being TRBD1 (5 bases). CDR3 length: 14 residues. Germline V gives CDR1 SQVTM, CDR2 ANQGSEA. Trimming pared 4 bases from V and 1 base from J, leaving 13 bases between. The CDR3 nucleotides are TGCAGCGTTGTTGAGACAGTCCTTAACTATGGCTACACCTTC. The encoded protein is CSVVETVLNYGYTF.

The sample holds one count of this clonotype. One end of the junction fails to match germline, which may point to a read error. The chain carries TRBV10-3 and TRBJ1-1, with D possibly matching TRBD1 (5 bases). Germline CDR1 and CDR2: ENHRY and SYGVKD. The CDR3 totals 16 residues. This CDR3 reads CASRPGGGVGNTEASF. The CDR3 nucleotides are TGTGCCAGCAGGCCTGGGGGAGGGGTAGGGAACACTGAAGCTTCCTTT.

This clonotype was recorded once. The rearrangement joins TRBV12-3 or TRBV12-4 to TRBJ1-5, with D maybe TRBD1 (6 bases). The CDR3 extends over 13 amino acids. V lost 7 bases to trimming and J lost 3 bases, with 10 bases between them. The CDR3 nucleotides are TGTGCCAGCACGCAGGGACACAATCAGCCCCAGCATTTT. It is translated as CASTQGHNQPQHF.

The chain has TRBV20-1 and TRBJ2-5; D may correspond to TRBD1 or TRBD2 (5 bases each). This CDR3 has 12 residues. Germline values: CDR1 DFQATT, CDR2 SNEGSKA (reference sequence). Trimming pared 3 bases from V and 5 bases from J, leaving 10 bases between. Here the CDR3 reads CSASHGGETQYF. The CDR3 nucleotides read TGCAGTGCTAGTCATGGGGGTGAGACCCAGTACTTC.

This clonotype was seen a few times. J is TRBJ2-5 and V is TRBV6-5; possible D gene TRBD2, 7 bases. The germline V gene has CDR1 MNHEY and CDR2 SVGAGI. This CDR3 contains 17 residues. The V end lost 5 bases, the J end lost 4 bases, and 23 bases lay between the germline ends. CDR3 DNA: TGTGCCAGCAGTGAAGGGGGAGGGCCTTTGGTGTCAGAGACCCAGTACTTC. Translating it yields CASSEGGGPLVSETQYF.

This clonotype was seen a handful of times. The chain uses TRBV20-1 and TRBJ1-1; the D is unclear. The germline V gene has CDR1 DFQATT and CDR2 SNEGSKA (reference sequence). The ends were cut back, 5 bases at V and 6 bases at J, with 13 bases in the middle. The CDR3 has 12 residues. The CDR3 loop is CSAYFMGAEAFF. The CDR3 DNA follows: TGCAGTGCTTACTTTATGGGCGCTGAAGCTTTCTTT.

CDR3 sequence (DNA): TGTGCCAGCAGCTTAAACAGGGGGCGCGTCGATGAGCAGTTCTTC. Amino acids: CASSLNRGRVDEQFF. V and J are TRBV7-8 and TRBJ2-1; 9 nucleotides agree with TRBD1. The V gene end was trimmed by 2 bases and the J gene end by 8 bases; junction bases not matched to a gene: 7. CDR3 length equals 15 residues. Per germline, CDR1 SGHVS and CDR2 FQNEAQ. The full variable domain, with the rest looked up from reference TRBV7-8 and TRBJ2-1, is GAGVSQSPRYKVAKRGQDVALRCDPISGHVSLFWYQQALGQGPEFLTYFQNEAQLDKSGLPSDRFFAERPEGSVSTLKIQRTQQEDSAVYLCASSLNRGRVDEQFFGPGTRLTVL.

The V call is TRBV10-3, the J call TRBJ2-7, with D maybe TRBD2 (6 bases). With 0 bases removed from V and 2 bases from J, the gap between germline ends came to 20 bases. Germline-derived CDR1 and CDR2 are ENHRY and SYGVKD. CDR3 length: 18 residues. CDR3 nucleotide sequence: TGTGCCATCAGTGAGTCACGGGGAGGATCGGGTCCCCCCTACGAGCAGTACTTC. Amino acids: CAISESRGGSGPPYEQYF.

This clonotype was found many times. The chain has TRBV29-1 and TRBJ1-2; the match to TRBD1 covers 7 bases. Germline V gives CDR1 SQVTM, CDR2 ANQGSEA. V shed 8 bases and J 4 bases; nucleotides not matched to a gene: 4. The CDR3 runs to 11 residues. The chain's CDR3 is CSTRQGYGYTF. In DNA, the CDR3 is TGCAGCACCCGACAGGGCTATGGCTACACCTTC.

The sample holds many counts of this clonotype. The chain combines TRBV11-2 with TRBJ2-3; the match to TRBD2 covers 13 bases. V dropped 3 bases and J dropped 4; count of bases not matched to a gene: 1. CDR3 length equals 15 residues. The germline gives CDR1 SGHAT, CDR2 FQNNGV. Written as DNA, the CDR3 is TGTGCCAGCAGCTTTACTAGCGGGAGGGCAGATACGCAGTATTTT. Translated: CASSFTSGRADTQYF.

The table lists this clonotype with many counts. The chain couples TRBV7-8 to TRBJ1-1; 9 nucleotides match TRBD1. V lost 5 bases to trimming and J lost 2 bases; unmatched junction nucleotides: 9. Germline V gene lookup returns CDR1 SGHVS and CDR2 FQNEAQ. This CDR3 spans 16 amino acids. CDR3 nucleotides: TGTGCCAGCAGCCGTTTGGGACAGGGATCTAACACTGAAGCTTTCTTT. Encoded protein: CASSRLGQGSNTEAFF.

The J gene is TRBJ2-7, the V gene TRBV20-1, with 12 bases lining up with TRBD2. Trimming removed 3 bases from V and 3 bases from J; junction bases left unmatched: 6. There are 15 residues in the CDR3. From germline, CDR1 is DFQATT and CDR2 SNEGSKA (reference sequence). DNA for the CDR3: TGCAGTGCTAGGGGGACTAGCGGGCTCCTCTACGAGCAGTACTTC. Protein product: CSARGTSGLLYEQYF.

This clonotype turned up a few times. This sequence joins TRBV14 and TRBJ1-6; 9 nucleotides match TRBD1. There are 16 residues in the CDR3. Germline lookup yields CDR1 SGHDN and CDR2 FVKESK. With 8 bases clipped from V and 7 bases from J, the junction kept 12 bases outside the gene matches. The CDR3 protein is CASSPPMTGGNSPLHF. In nucleotides, the CDR3 is TGTGCCAGCTCACCACCGATGACAGGGGGAAATTCACCCCTCCACTTT.